Listed below are T cell receptor beta chains from one sample, sequenced in a study of T cell responses to AZD1222 COVID-19 vaccine. Sequenced by immunoSEQ multiplex PCR; TCRdb stores in-frame clones only, minus some. The sample lists 120,000 or so clones, approximately 90% occurring once. Here the sequenced sample was peripheral blood, taken on day 0 of AZD1222 vaccination. The receptors come from an adult in good health. Each CDR3 is given with its conserved first and last residue. Each record gives: D gene, J gene, V gene, clone size, CDR3 DNA, CDR3 protein. The D gene is left open where the match is weak. The listing skips clone size in some rows; elsewhere it reads once, few, many or a size class.

D gene: TRBD1
J gene: TRBJ2-7
V gene: TRBV7-9
clone size: .
CDR3 DNA: TGTGCCAGCAGCCCCCCCGGGACAGTCTACGAGCAGTACTTC
CDR3 protein: CASSPPGTVYEQYF

D gene: .
J gene: TRBJ1-3
V gene: TRBV10-3
clone size: .
CDR3 DNA: TGTGCCATCAGTGAGAACAGGGCCCCCTCTGGAAACACCATATATTTT
CDR3 protein: CAISENRAPSGNTIYF

D gene: .
J gene: TRBJ1-3
V gene: TRBV18
clone size: .
CDR3 DNA: TGTGCCAGCTCACCGGAGGACTGGAGCTCTGGAAACACCATATATTTT
CDR3 protein: CASSPEDWSSGNTIYF

D gene: TRBD2
J gene: TRBJ2-1
V gene: TRBV7-8
clone size: few
CDR3 DNA: TGTGCCAGCAGCTTAGACCGACCGGGACTAGGTAAATACAATGAGCAGTTCTTC
CDR3 protein: CASSLDRPGLGKYNEQFF

D gene: TRBD1
J gene: TRBJ2-6
V gene: TRBV3-1/TRBV3-2
clone size: .
CDR3 DNA: TGTGCCAGCAGCCATAGGACAGGGAGAGGGGCCAACGTCCTGACTTTC
CDR3 protein: CASSHRTGRGANVLTF

D gene: .
J gene: TRBJ2-7
V gene: TRBV30
clone size: .
CDR3 DNA: TGTGCCTGGAGCGGGGGTTTCTACGAGCAGTACTTC
CDR3 protein: CAWSGGFYEQYF

D gene: .
J gene: TRBJ2-3
V gene: TRBV27
clone size: .
CDR3 DNA: TGTGCCAGCAGTTTACAGAGGACAAACACAGATACGCAGTATTTT
CDR3 protein: CASSLQRTNTDTQYF

D gene: TRBD2
J gene: TRBJ2-1
V gene: TRBV2
clone size: .
CDR3 DNA: TGTGCCAGCAAGGAGGCTAGCGGGAGCTCCTACAATGAGCAGTTCTTC
CDR3 protein: CASKEASGSSYNEQFF

D gene: TRBD2
J gene: TRBJ2-1
V gene: TRBV10-1
clone size: .
CDR3 DNA: TGCGCCAGCAGTGCGAGGGACGGGAGGTACAATGAGCAGTTCTTC
CDR3 protein: CASSARDGRYNEQFF

D gene: .
J gene: TRBJ1-2
V gene: TRBV9
clone size: .
CDR3 DNA: TGTGCCAGCAGCGCCCCTCGGGGTTCTAACTATGGCTACACCTTC
CDR3 protein: CASSAPRGSNYGYTF

D gene: .
J gene: TRBJ1-1
V gene: TRBV28
clone size: .
CDR3 DNA: TGTGCCAGCAGCCCGGCCTCTCGCACTGAAGCTTTCTTT
CDR3 protein: CASSPASRTEAFF

D gene: .
J gene: TRBJ1-5
V gene: TRBV28
clone size: .
CDR3 DNA: TGTGCCAGCAGTTTAGGGGCGCAGGGAAGTCAGCCCCAGCATTTT
CDR3 protein: CASSLGAQGSQPQHF

D gene: TRBD2
J gene: TRBJ2-1
V gene: TRBV7-9
clone size: .
CDR3 DNA: TGTGCCAGCAGTCACACCGGGCTAGCGGATTACAATGAGCAGTTCTTC
CDR3 protein: CASSHTGLADYNEQFF

D gene: .
J gene: TRBJ1-5
V gene: TRBV19
clone size: .
CDR3 DNA: TGTGCCAGTAGTCCTTTGAGGGGGAATAGCAATCAGCCCCAGCATTTT
CDR3 protein: CASSPLRGNSNQPQHF

D gene: TRBD1
J gene: TRBJ1-2
V gene: TRBV19
clone size: .
CDR3 DNA: TGTGCCAGTAACCGAGACAGGGGGCCTGACTCTATCAGTGGCTACACCTTC
CDR3 protein: CASNRDRGPDSISGYTF

D gene: TRBD1
J gene: TRBJ2-3
V gene: TRBV28
clone size: .
CDR3 DNA: TGTGCCAGCATTACCGGACAGGGAACAGATACGCAGTATTTT
CDR3 protein: CASITGQGTDTQYF

D gene: .
J gene: TRBJ2-5
V gene: TRBV9
clone size: .
CDR3 DNA: TGTGCCAGCGGGGGAGCAGGGTCGCAAGAGACCCAGTACTTC
CDR3 protein: CASGGAGSQETQYF

D gene: TRBD1
J gene: TRBJ2-7
V gene: TRBV7-2
clone size: .
CDR3 DNA: TGTGCCAGCACAGCCGGGACAGGGCTCTCCGAGCAGTACTTC
CDR3 protein: CASTAGTGLSEQYF

D gene: .
J gene: TRBJ1-2
V gene: TRBV2
clone size: .
CDR3 DNA: TGTGCCAGCAGTGTGCGGCAGGGCTATGGCTACACCTTC
CDR3 protein: CASSVRQGYGYTF

D gene: TRBD1
J gene: TRBJ2-2
V gene: TRBV2
clone size: .
CDR3 DNA: TGTGCCAGCAGTGTCCCGGGACAGGGTTGGGCCGGGGAGCTGTTTTTT
CDR3 protein: CASSVPGQGWAGELFF

D gene: TRBD2
J gene: TRBJ2-2
V gene: TRBV7-8
clone size: .
CDR3 DNA: TGTGCCAGCAGTTTCAGGACTAGCGGGAAACTGTTTTTT
CDR3 protein: CASSFRTSGKLFF

D gene: TRBD1
J gene: TRBJ2-3
V gene: TRBV4-1
clone size: .
CDR3 DNA: TGCGCCAGCAGCCTAGGGACAGGGTCAGATACGCAGTATTTT
CDR3 protein: CASSLGTGSDTQYF

D gene: .
J gene: TRBJ1-5
V gene: TRBV7-8
clone size: .
CDR3 DNA: TGTGCCAGCAGACAAGGTCGGATGGACGGCAATCAGCCCCAGCATTTT
CDR3 protein: CASRQGRMDGNQPQHF

D gene: TRBD2
J gene: TRBJ2-2
V gene: TRBV6-5
clone size: .
CDR3 DNA: TGTGCCAGCACAGGGACTATTACCACCGGGGAGCTGTTTTTT
CDR3 protein: CASTGTITTGELFF

D gene: .
J gene: TRBJ1-4
V gene: TRBV9
clone size: .
CDR3 DNA: TGTGCCAGCAGCGTAGGTTTAGACCATAATGAAAAACTGTTTTTT
CDR3 protein: CASSVGLDHNEKLFF

D gene: TRBD1
J gene: TRBJ1-1
V gene: TRBV19
clone size: .
CDR3 DNA: TGTGCCAGTAGTACAGGGGGCGAAGTCTATGAAGCTTTCTTT
CDR3 protein: CASSTGGEVYEAFF

D gene: .
J gene: TRBJ2-7
V gene: TRBV6-2/TRBV6-3
clone size: few
CDR3 DNA: TGTGCCAGCAGTCGGCCCCGGGACTGGGGCTACGAGCAGTACTTC
CDR3 protein: CASSRPRDWGYEQYF

D gene: .
J gene: TRBJ1-2
V gene: TRBV3-1/TRBV3-2
clone size: .
CDR3 DNA: TGTGCCAGCAGCCAAGTGGGGACATTTGGCTACACCTTC
CDR3 protein: CASSQVGTFGYTF

D gene: TRBD1
J gene: TRBJ1-5
V gene: TRBV19
clone size: .
CDR3 DNA: TGTGCCAGTAGTATACAGGGGGATCAGCCCCAGCATTTT
CDR3 protein: CASSIQGDQPQHF

D gene: .
J gene: TRBJ2-7
V gene: TRBV19
clone size: once
CDR3 DNA: TGTGCCAGTAGTGGTACAGCAGCCTACGAGCAGTACTTC
CDR3 protein: CASSGTAAYEQYF

D gene: .
J gene: TRBJ1-2
V gene: TRBV6-6
clone size: once
CDR3 DNA: TGTGCCAGCAGTTCCCTACAGGGTCGCGGCTACACCTTC
CDR3 protein: CASSSLQGRGYTF